A selection of T cell receptor beta chains follows, all from one sample in a study of cytomegalovirus exposure and HLA in healthy donors. The repertoire was sequenced with immunoSEQ multiplex PCR; TCRdb's copy has only in-frame clones and lacks some. The table lists 130,000 to 150,000 clones, around four fifths of them singletons. Material for sequencing was PBMCs. These receptors originate from a man between 25 and 39 years old in good health and CMV-seronegative. CDR3s include the opening cysteine and the closing phenylalanine or tryptophan. D genes are given only for firm matches. Clone size, where shown, is once, few, many, or a class for clones that have expanded.

clone_size cdr3_length d_call j_call v_call cdr3_aa cdr3_nt
NA 15 TRBD2 TRBJ2-1 TRBV5-1 CASSRGDYGYNEQFF TGCGCCAGCAGCCGGGGGGACTACGGCTACAATGAGCAGTTCTTC
once 15 NA TRBJ1-1 TRBV6-5 CASSRKPTGNTEAFF TGTGCCAGCAGCCGGAAACCGACAGGGAACACTGAAGCTTTCTTT
NA 15 NA TRBJ1-1 TRBV4-1 CASSQEGHPNTEAFF TGCGCCAGCAGCCAAGAGGGACACCCGAACACTGAAGCTTTCTTT
NA 15 TRBD2 TRBJ2-5 TRBV28 CASSSGTSGAVTQYF TGTGCCAGCAGTTCCGGGACTAGCGGGGCCGTGACCCAGTACTTC
NA 15 NA TRBJ2-7 TRBV7-9 CASSRGWGTSYEQYF TGTGCCAGCAGCCGCGGCTGGGGGACTTCCTACGAGCAGTACTTC
NA 16 NA TRBJ2-1 TRBV7-3 CASSPRDSSPYNEQFF TGTGCCAGCAGCCCCCGTGACTCGTCCCCCTACAATGAGCAGTTCTTC
few 15 NA TRBJ1-1 TRBV27 CASSPPLKRHTEAFF TGTGCCAGCAGTCCCCCCCTCAAGAGGCACACTGAAGCTTTCTTT
NA 13 NA TRBJ1-5 TRBV2 CASSAYGNQPQHF TGTGCCAGCAGTGCCTATGGCAATCAGCCCCAGCATTTT
NA 15 TRBD1 TRBJ2-7 TRBV11-3 CASSHRGQGPYEQYF TGTGCCAGCAGCCATAGGGGACAGGGCCCCTACGAGCAGTACTTC
NA 15 NA TRBJ2-3 TRBV5-1 CASRGGQVSTDTQYF TGCGCCAGCAGGGGCGGGCAGGTTAGCACAGATACGCAGTATTTT
NA 16 NA TRBJ1-5 TRBV28 CASSLYEGAGNQPQHF TGTGCCAGCAGTTTATATGAGGGCGCGGGGAATCAGCCCCAGCATTTT
NA 15 NA TRBJ2-3 TRBV2 CASSGASRFPDTQYF TGTGCCAGCAGTGGCGCATCGAGGTTCCCAGATACGCAGTATTTT